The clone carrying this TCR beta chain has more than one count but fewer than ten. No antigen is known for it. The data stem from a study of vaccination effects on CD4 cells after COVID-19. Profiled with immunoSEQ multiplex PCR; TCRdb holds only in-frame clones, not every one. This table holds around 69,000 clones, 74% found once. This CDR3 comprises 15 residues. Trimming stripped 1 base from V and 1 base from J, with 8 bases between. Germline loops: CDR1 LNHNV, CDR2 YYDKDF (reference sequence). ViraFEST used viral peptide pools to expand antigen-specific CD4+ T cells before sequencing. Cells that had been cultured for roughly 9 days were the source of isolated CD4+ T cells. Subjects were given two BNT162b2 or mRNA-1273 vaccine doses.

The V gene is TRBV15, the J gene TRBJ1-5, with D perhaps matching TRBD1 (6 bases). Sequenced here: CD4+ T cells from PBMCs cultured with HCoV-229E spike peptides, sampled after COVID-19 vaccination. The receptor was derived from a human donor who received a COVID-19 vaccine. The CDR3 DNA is TGTGCCACCAGCAGAGCAGGGGAGAGCAATCAGCCCCAGCATTTT. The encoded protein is CATSRAGESNQPQHF.